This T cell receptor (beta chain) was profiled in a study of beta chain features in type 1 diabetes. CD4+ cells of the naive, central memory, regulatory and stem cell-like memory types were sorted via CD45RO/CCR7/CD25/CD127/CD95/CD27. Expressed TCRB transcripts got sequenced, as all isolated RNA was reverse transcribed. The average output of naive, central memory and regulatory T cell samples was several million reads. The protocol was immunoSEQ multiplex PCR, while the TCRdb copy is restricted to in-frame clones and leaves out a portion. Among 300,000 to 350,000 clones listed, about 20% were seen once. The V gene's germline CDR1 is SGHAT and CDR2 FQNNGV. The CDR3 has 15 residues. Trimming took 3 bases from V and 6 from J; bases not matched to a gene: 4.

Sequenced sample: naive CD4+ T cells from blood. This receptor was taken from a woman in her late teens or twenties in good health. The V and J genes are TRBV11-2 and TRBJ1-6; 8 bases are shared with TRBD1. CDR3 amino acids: CASSFGGQVNSPLHF. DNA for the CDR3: TGTGCCAGCAGCTTCGGGGGACAGGTTAATTCACCCCTCCACTTT.